This paragraph covers one T cell receptor (beta chain) sequence. Its antigen is not yet known. No much larger clonotype is one base removed from it; base qualities were not supplied. A library prepared for alpha chains yielded this beta chain as an off-target read; its size is of little meaning. These data are taken from a study of spatial heterogeneity in lung cancer (dated by TCRdb to about 2019). For the wider study: Beta-chain transcripts were consistently detected in greater numbers than alpha-chain transcripts, which likely reflects a higher abundance of beta-chain transcripts. In the raw uncorrected reads, each unique combination of TCR and UMI appeared more than ten times on average. In non-small cell lung cancer, the study made a quantitative comparison of TCR alpha and beta repertoires among multiple tumor regions, matched nontumor lung and blood. TCR repertoire features were related to nonsynonymous mutation counts determined by whole-exome sequencing of tumor tissue. At surgery, some 200 tumor regions, around 64 matched nontumor lung samples and 45 to 60 PBMC samples were TCR-sequenced for both alpha and beta chains. Here is what the overall study found, with its caveats: Confirming at a functional level the hypothesis that regional TCRs recognize regional mutations was considered to require additional single-cell paired TCR alpha and beta sequencing.

Reading from cysteine to phenylalanine, the CDR3 counts 15 amino acids. The retained sequence is limited to the CDR3, 45 bases, with the frame set at the first base. V and J lose 6 bases and 2 bases, and a span of 14 bases separates them. The library was built by means of 5' RACE. Sequenced using a NextSeq 500. In the TCR library protocol, a unique molecular identifier was attached to each TCR cDNA molecule so that PCR and sequencing errors could be corrected. Per the original workflow: Decombinator tools were used for TCR identification, UMI-based error correction and CDR3 extraction. TCRs above a frequency of 2 per 1,000, corresponding to the top 1% of the tumor frequency distribution, were defined as expanded. Each repertoire was subsampled 100 times to 5,000 TCRs, after which Renyi diversity was computed with the R vegan package. To build CDR3 similarity networks, amino acid triplet string-kernel similarity was used, and CDR3s were connected when their pairwise similarity was above 0.82. Through fastp at Q25 and MiXCR, TCRdb rebuilt clones from the public reads, retaining in-frame beta chains. Rows with one shared CDR3 protein collapse into an entry with the most common genes and DNA. What appears here as the V and J calls and clone size reflects TCRdb's work, not the paper's. Present in this sample are about 5,000 distinct CDR3 sequences, about 16% of which were seen just once. The top ten constitute around 20% of the sample.

The time point label of this sample denotes: sample taken at primary tumor resection. Without any cell sorting, TCR sequencing was performed on whole RNA extracted either from tumor and nontumor lung tissue or from cryopreserved PBMC samples. The donors were some 76 patients from the lung TRACERx cohort who had early-stage, untreated non-small cell lung cancer. Only patients for whom sufficient RNA was available from at least two tumor regions were selected for TCR sequencing. Before being selected, tumor and adjacent nontumor lung specimens were reviewed by a lung pathologist. Material: normal lung tissue next to the tumor, obtained at surgery. The clonotype comes from a male donor with early-stage non-small cell lung cancer. The sequence is built from TRBV12-3 or TRBV12-4 and TRBJ1-3, and possibly TRBD1, on 5 matching bases. The CDR3 has the sequence CASSRSGGAGNTIYF. The DNA sequence reads TGTGCCAGCAGCCGCTCCGGGGGGGCTGGAAACACCATATATTTT.